This T cell receptor beta chain was identified in a study of cytomegalovirus exposure and HLA in healthy donors (dated by TCRdb to 2016 to 2017). Background for the entire study: An earlier analysis of around 600 of the donors reported roughly 300 Gb of sequence data and 100 million to 130 million unique TCR beta sequences from roughly 200 million T cells. An early release covering about 600 HLA-typed donors comprised about 320 gigabases of sequencing data and around 85 million unique TCR sequences. Of the 350 to 400 genotyped donors, about 80% fell in the genetic ancestry cluster associated with self-reported Caucasian donors. The study was designed to test whether signatures of past pathogen exposure could be identified by cataloging public T cell receptors. The study profiled the T cell repertoires of hundreds of subjects by immunosequencing and related them to cytomegalovirus serostatus. A separate validation cohort of 90 to 150 different subjects was used in addition to the 666-subject first cohort. High-throughput TCR immunosequencing, statistical association of individual TCRs with disease status, and machine learning were combined to predict cytomegalovirus infection status. A later analysis re-examined previously published TCR beta repertoires from roughly 650 donors and added high-resolution HLA genotyping to investigate patterns of TCR occurrence. In the later analysis, no new phenotypic data were used to find candidate immune exposures; instead, reliance was placed on TCR beta sequences and their occurrence across donors. In an earlier analysis of roughly 580 of the donors, high-throughput TCR beta sequencing was used to judge whether each TCR beta V gene segment behaved as functional or pseudogenic. Donor age, sex, ethnicity and CMV serostatus were collected together with the repertoire data. A later genetic analysis took genome-wide SNP genotypes for about three fifths of the 666 donors and used that subset as a discovery cohort. Every repertoire in the discovery cohort had been generated on one and the same sequencing platform. HLA typing included class I and class II loci at four-digit resolution. The number of donors typed differed by locus, with about 629-640 for A, B, C, DRB1 and DQB1, around 520 for DQA1, over 600 for DPA1, and approximately 470 for DPB1. About five DR-DQ haplotypes were treated as single units for association and clustering because of strong linkage in the cohort. Among 350 to 400 genotyped donors of the cohort, an average of about 240,000 unique TCR beta nucleotide sequences were sequenced per donor, roughly 20% of them non-productive. The full study reports these points: A further reported finding was that TCR beta sequences accurately predicted the HLA-A and HLA-B alleles for most subjects in the first cohort. Because HLA typing was unavailable for some donors at each locus, only the typed subset was used in association tests. Some IMGT-functional V segments, including TRBV6-2 and TRBV6-3, could not be told apart with the 87-base-pair reads, so those segments were excluded. Across donors, most TCR sequences were observed very rarely, whereas some public TCRs were present in many individuals. In an earlier analysis of over 550 of the donors, most TCR beta V segments were observed in productive rearrangements about 87% or about 30% of the time, broadly matching IMGT annotations. A few of the identified cytomegalovirus-associated TCR beta chains were confirmed in vitro to be specific for cytomegalovirus antigens. In a later analysis, 16,951 TCR beta sequences were associated with specific HLA alleles at a false discovery rate of 0.05. A cluster of highly shared sequence variants was judged likely to represent a technical artifact of the sequencing pipeline. Roughly uniform sequencing depth across donors was assumed in presence/absence analyses, although this assumption may not hold. The study gave a list of about 160 TCR beta chains associated with cytomegalovirus. Correlated functional status among segregating V segments might be attributable to linkage disequilibrium, but an unknown experimental factor could not be ruled out. A later analysis found that HLA-associated TCR beta chains were more clonally expanded and had lower generation probabilities than equally common non-associated chains. Strong co-occurrence of HLA alleles, especially DR and DQ, made assigning TCR associations to individual alleles difficult. For the cohort, immune exposure information was limited to CMV serostatus. According to the authors, the approach could potentially be generalized to other disease states and immunological phenotypes. This cohort had only TCR beta chains sequenced, and the lack of alpha or paired-chain data limited which features could be detected. In both the original and validation cohorts, the classifier was reported to diagnose cytomegalovirus status with high specificity and sensitivity. An association between a missense DCLRE1C variant and V-gene and J-gene trimming of TCR beta chains was found in a later genetic analysis and replicated in an independent cohort. In a later analysis, the rate of TCR association differed among HLA loci, with DRB1 alleles having the most associated TCRs and HLA-C alleles having the fewest. Compared with the roughly 710-donor mean, donors in an Asian-associated ancestry cluster had fewer N-insertions in productive TCRs, according to a later genetic analysis. Because counts were too low, about 15 rarely observed V segments, including chromosome 9 orphons, were left out of the earlier analysis of some 640 of the donors. According to a later analysis, most CMV-associated TCR beta chains appeared to be HLA-restricted, and the HLA associations seemed to be driven largely by CMV exposure. According to a later analysis, parvovirus B19, influenza, CMV and Epstein-Barr virus appeared linked to several top co-occurrence clusters.

Library generation was performed with the immunoSEQ multiplex PCR assay. For the multiplex PCR, a mixture combining 60 forward primers for TCR Vbeta segments and 13 reverse primers for TCR Jbeta segments was used. A multiplex PCR assay on genomic DNA amplified the CDR3 region of rearranged TCR beta genes. The amplified TCR beta libraries were sequenced on the Illumina HiSeq System as 87-base-pair reads. Under the source paper's analysis protocol: In a later analysis, some 80 million unique TCR beta chains were counted across the roughly 610 repertoires, and roughly 10 million of these chains were shared by at least two donors. Raw reads were error-corrected and collapsed into unique sequences by a nearest-neighbor algorithm in which closely related sequences were merged to remove PCR and sequencing errors. V, D and J gene segments were assigned by aligning CDR3 sequences to IMGT reference sequences. For a sequence to be retained, a match of at least six nucleotides to both a V gene segment and a J gene segment was required. Rearrangements were called productive when the CDR3 lacked stop codons and stayed in frame with V and J; all others were non-productive. CDR3 was defined by IMGT convention, running from the second conserved V-encoded cysteine to the conserved J-encoded phenylalanine. The earlier analysis of 587 of the donors excluded any sequence lacking an unambiguous match to a single V gene segment. An earlier analysis of 587 of the donors classified V segments as functional when productive rearrangements were above 56.7% and as segregating when the standard deviation between donors was above 5%. A statistical classification framework was built to diagnose cytomegalovirus status from the catalog of TCR beta chain sequences. In a later analysis, TCR nucleotide sequences were compared against IMGT/GENE-DB human TR gene sequences so that V and J genes could be assigned. In a later analysis, CDR3 sequences and most-parsimonious VDJ recombination scenarios were assigned using the TCRdist pipeline. A later analysis defined each TCR beta chain by its CDR3 amino acid sequence plus V-gene family, and excluded reads lacking a unique V-gene family. A later analysis removed roughly 590 highly shared, low-generation-probability nucleotide sequences to deal with suspected cross-contamination and a sequencing artifact. In a later analysis, a clonal expansion index for each public chain was calculated from normalized within-repertoire ranks of inferred template counts. Generation probabilities in a later analysis came from a VDJ recombination model fitted to out-of-frame rearrangements, and those results were checked against IGoR. In a later analysis, TCR-TCR, TCR-HLA and TCR-CMV co-occurrence was scored with hypergeometric tests, and a repertoire-size bias correction was applied to TCR pairs. To estimate false discovery rates, a later analysis permuted the HLA or CMV assignments 20 times. In a later analysis, co-occurring TCRs were grouped using DBSCAN, and TCRdist sequence similarity was added for clustering within HLA-allele-positive subsets. Repertoires with fewer than 30,000 or more than 120,000 public chains were left out of co-occurrence clustering, as were four to six repertoires with anomalous nucleotide sharing. What TCRdb holds here is the immuneACCESS table cut down to in-frame rearrangements. Part of the clones is not present; checked against another copy, under half of the missing clones reflect an unresolved V gene, and the others are unexplained. The V and J calls and clone size were taken over from that table, and D and trimming were inferred from the DNA. The table for this sample lists under 150,000 clones; 82% of them were counted only once. The top ten hold 2% to 3% of the sample.

The CDR3, from cysteine to phenylalanine, totals 12 residues. This entry keeps only the CDR3 DNA: 36 bases, framed from base 1. V and J lose 2 bases and 4 bases, and a span of 5 bases separates them. The CDR1 and CDR2 encoded by the germline V gene are MNHEY and SVGAGI. A word on this clone: No antigen is known for it. Within one base of it there is no much larger clone, and no base qualities were kept.

The cohort was made up of approximately 700 healthy bone marrow donors. Cohort members were all nominally healthy when sampled, although unrecorded immune exposures were likely present. The donor tested CMV seronegative, placing the donor among the 350 to 400 seronegative members of the cohort. Every donor gave a peripheral blood sample, and the peripheral blood mononuclear cells from that sample were used for TCR beta sequencing. The Qiagen DNeasy Blood Extraction Kit was used to extract genomic DNA from the blood cell samples. This clonotype originated in a male donor in good health and CMV-seronegative. Recombination linked TRBV6-5 to TRBJ2-5; there is no confident call for the D gene. The sequenced sample was PBMCs. The CDR3 here reads CASSYVGETQYF. The nucleotide sequence is TGTGCCAGCAGTTACGTCGGAGAGACCCAGTACTTC.